This T cell receptor beta chain emerged from a study of blood T cell repertoires in COVID-19. Study-level background: The United States, Italy and Spain provided the acute and convalescent COVID-19 samples. PBMCs, B-cell-depleted T cells, or T cells provided the cDNA or gDNA that made up the material.

The Seattle patients joined while their infection was active and were tracked longitudinally afterward. CDR3 length: 13 amino acids. Germline V gives CDR1 MNHEY, CDR2 SVGAGI. Germline trimming cut 6 bases from V and 10 bases from J; bases unmatched to any gene: 7. In the authors' workflow: Amplification from reference gene primers served as the basis for estimated nucleated cell counts. Repertoires were generated with immunoSEQ multiplex PCR, while TCRdb's copy carries only in-frame clones and drops some. D and trimming come from the DNA, and the V and J calls and clone size come from that table. The sample comprises 250,000 to 400,000 clones, roughly 90% of which are singletons, and roughly 2.9% rests with the top ten.

The TCR originated in a woman under 40 with COVID-19, enrolled during active disease. The sequenced material came from peripheral blood. This rearrangement joins TRBV6-5 to TRBJ2-1, with 9 bases that match TRBD2. DNA for the CDR3: TGTGCCAGCAGCATGGGACTAGCAGAGGAGCAGTTCTTC. Protein sequence: CASSMGLAEEQFF.